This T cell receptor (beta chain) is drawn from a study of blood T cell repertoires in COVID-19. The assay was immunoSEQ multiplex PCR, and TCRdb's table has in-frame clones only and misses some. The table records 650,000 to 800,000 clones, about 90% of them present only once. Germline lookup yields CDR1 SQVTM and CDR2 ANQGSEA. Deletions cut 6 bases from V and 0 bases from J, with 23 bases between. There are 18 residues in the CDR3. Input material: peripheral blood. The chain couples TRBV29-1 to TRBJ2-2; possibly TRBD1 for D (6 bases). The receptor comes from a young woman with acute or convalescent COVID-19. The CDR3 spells CSVKGGAGANSNTGELFF. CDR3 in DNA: TGCAGCGTCAAGGGTGGGGCAGGGGCCAATTCGAACACCGGGGAGCTGTTTTTT.